Here is one TCR beta chain with its context. The CDR3 extends over 12 amino acids. Germline V lookup: CDR1 MNHEY, CDR2 SVGAGI. The germline V and J ends were trimmed by 5 bases and 4 bases, with 3 bases remaining between them. The record originates from a study of blood T cell repertoires in COVID-19. In the study overall: Whether acute or convalescent, the COVID-19 samples came from the United States, Italy and Spain. T cells, B-cell-depleted T cells, or PBMCs supplied cDNA or gDNA.

Under the authors' procedure: By means of reference gene primer amplification, nucleated cell counts were estimated. Produced via immunoSEQ multiplex PCR; TCRdb's table is partial and in-frame only. D and trimming come from the DNA, and the V and J calls and clone size come from that table. The table includes about 64,000 clones, 80% to 95% detected once. The origin of this receptor is a woman older than 75 with active COVID-19. The sequenced sample consisted of peripheral blood. The chain joins TRBV6-5 to TRBJ1-6; the D is unclear. For the CDR3, the DNA is TGTGCCAGCAGTACTTATAATTCACCCCTCCACTTT. Protein sequence: CASSTYNSPLHF.